Presented here are 4 T cell receptor beta chains from one specimen sequenced in a study of blood T cells in healthy people across ages. Combining a sample-barcoded 5' primer with a J-beta primer mix, a second PCR ran for about 7 to 11 cycles. TCRdb re-derived calls from the 5' RACE reads in MiXCR, one entry per CDR3 protein. The sample contains approximately 900,000 distinct CDR3 sequences, roughly 52% of which appear only once. Sequenced: blood. These receptors came from a man aged 25 to 40 in good health.

The rearrangement uses TRBV4-3 and TRBJ1-2; D gene ambiguous. The CDR3 sequence is 16 residues long. The V and J ends lost 0 bases and 7 bases respectively, with 18 bases between them. Per the germline V gene, CDR1 is LGHNA and CDR2 is YSLEER. The CDR3 coding sequence is TGCGCCAGCAGCCAAGATCTGATAACCCGCGTGGCTGGCTACACCTTC. Amino acids: CASSQDLITRVAGYTF.

The chain has TRBV7-2 and TRBJ2-1; a weak D match, TRBD2 (6 bases). The J call may be wrong; the DNA end is better matched by TRBJ2-7. Germline assignment: CDR1 SGHTA and CDR2 FQGNSA. This CDR3 comprises 16 residues. For the CDR3, the DNA is TGTGCCAGCAGCTTAATTCGGGGGAGCTCCTACAATGGGCAGTACTTC. Amino acids: CASSLIRGSSYNGQYF.

As concerns this clonotype: This could be a read error, since a much larger clone is one nucleotide away. This chain joins TRBV10-3 and TRBJ2-7; 10 bases are a match to TRBD1. This CDR3 contains 15 residues. Germline loops: CDR1 ENHRY, CDR2 SYGVKD. CDR3 sequence: CAVSGPGQGSYEQYF. In DNA form, the CDR3 reads TGTGCCGTCAGTGGTCCGGGACAGGGGTCCTACGAGCAGTACTTC.

The chain has TRBV7-2 and TRBJ2-1; D gene uncertain. This CDR3 is built from 12 residues. Germline CDR1 SGHTA, CDR2 FQGNSA. Deletions cut 5 bases from V and 10 bases from J, with 12 bases between. CDR3 sequence reads: CASSQLGLEQFF. The CDR3 DNA is TGTGCCAGCAGCCAACTCGGCCTAGAGCAGTTCTTC.